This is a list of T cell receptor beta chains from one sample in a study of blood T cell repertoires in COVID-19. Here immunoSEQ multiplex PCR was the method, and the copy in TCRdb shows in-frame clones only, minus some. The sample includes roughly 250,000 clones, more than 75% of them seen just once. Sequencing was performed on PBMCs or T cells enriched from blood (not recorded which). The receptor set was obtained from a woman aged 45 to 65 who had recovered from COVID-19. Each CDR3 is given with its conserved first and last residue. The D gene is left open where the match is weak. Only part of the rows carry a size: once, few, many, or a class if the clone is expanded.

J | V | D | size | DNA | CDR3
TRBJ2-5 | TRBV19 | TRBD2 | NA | TGTGCCAGTAGTACGACTAGCGGGAGGGGAGAGACCCAGTACTTC | CASSTTSGRGETQYF
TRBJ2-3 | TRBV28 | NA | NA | TGTGCCATCACGACAGAAATCACAGATACGCAGTATTTT | CAITTEITDTQYF
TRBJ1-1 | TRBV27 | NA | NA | TGTGCCAGCAGTTTCCTCGGGGGGAACACTGAAGCTTTCTTT | CASSFLGGNTEAFF
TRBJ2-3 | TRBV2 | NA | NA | TGTGCCAGCAGGAACCGCGAGGGGGTAGAGTATTTT | CASRNREGVEYF
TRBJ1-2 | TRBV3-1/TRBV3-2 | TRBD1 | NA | TGTGCCAGCAGCCAAGTTTACAGGGGGCACAATGGCTACACCTTC | CASSQVYRGHNGYTF
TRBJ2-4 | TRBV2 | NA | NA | TGTGCCAGCAGTGAAGCGGGTCCTAGCGGGACAGGAAACATTCAGTACTTC | CASSEAGPSGTGNIQYF
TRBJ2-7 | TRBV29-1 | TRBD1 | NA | TGCAGCGTTTTATCCAGGGACAGGGTAAAAAGTTTGGACGAGCAGTACTTC | CSVLSRDRVKSLDEQYF
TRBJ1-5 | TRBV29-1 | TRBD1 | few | TGCAGCGTTGGGGGATCTCCGGGACAGGGAAAAAATCAGCCCCAGCATTTT | CSVGGSPGQGKNQPQHF
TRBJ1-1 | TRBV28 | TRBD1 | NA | TGTGCCAGCCAGACAGGGGAGAACACTGAAGCTTTCTTT | CASQTGENTEAFF
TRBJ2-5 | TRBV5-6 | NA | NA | TGTGCCAGCAGCTTGGTTGAGGGAGGGGGAGAGACCCAGTACTTC | CASSLVEGGGETQYF
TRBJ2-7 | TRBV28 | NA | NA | TGTGGTACTCTAGCGACCGCCTCCTACGAGCAGTACTTC | CGTLATASYEQYF
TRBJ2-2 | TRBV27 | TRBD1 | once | TGTGCCAGCAGTTTATACGGGCAGGGGGCCGACACCGGGGAGCTGTTTTTT | CASSLYGQGADTGELFF
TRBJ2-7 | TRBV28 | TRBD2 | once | TGTGCCAGCATCAGCTCTGGCGGGAGATCGCACGAGCAGTACTTC | CASISSGGRSHEQYF
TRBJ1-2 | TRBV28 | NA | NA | TGTGCCAGCAGTTTATCAGGGTTGATATCGCTGGGGGGTGTCACCTTC | CASSLSGLISLGGVTF
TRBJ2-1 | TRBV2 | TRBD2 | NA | TGTGCCAGCAGGGCGGGACTAGCGCTTTACAATGAGCAGTTCTTC | CASRAGLALYNEQFF
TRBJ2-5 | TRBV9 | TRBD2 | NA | TGTGCCAGCAGCGCGACCGGGACTAGCGGGATGTTGGGGACCCAGTACTTC | CASSATGTSGMLGTQYF
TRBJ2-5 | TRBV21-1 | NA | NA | TGTGCCAGCAGCCGAGGGACAGGGGGTGGAGAGACCCAGTACTTC | CASSRGTGGGETQYF
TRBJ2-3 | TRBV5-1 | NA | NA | TGCGCCAGCAGCGCCAGGGTTTCCACAGATACGCAGTATTTT | CASSARVSTDTQYF
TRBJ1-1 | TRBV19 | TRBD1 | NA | TGTGCCAGCGCCGGACAGGGGTCGTATAATATTGAAGCTTTCTTT | CASAGQGSYNIEAFF
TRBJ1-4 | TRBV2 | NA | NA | TGTGCCAGCAACCCGACACCAACTAATGAAAAACTGTTTTTT | CASNPTPTNEKLFF
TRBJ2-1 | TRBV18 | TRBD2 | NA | TGTGCCAGCTCACCGAGGGAGGGCCTGAATGAGCAGTTCTTC | CASSPREGLNEQFF
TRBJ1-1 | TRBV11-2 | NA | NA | TGTGCCAGCAGCTTAGTTGGCAACTATGGAACTGAAGCTTTCTTT | CASSLVGNYGTEAFF
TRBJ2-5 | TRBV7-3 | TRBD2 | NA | TGTGCCAGCAGGATAACCGGGACTAGCGGAAAAGAGACCCAGTACTTC | CASRITGTSGKETQYF
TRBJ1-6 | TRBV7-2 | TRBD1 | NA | TGTGCCAGCAGCCCATATCAGGGGGCTAATTCACCCCTCCACTTT | CASSPYQGANSPLHF
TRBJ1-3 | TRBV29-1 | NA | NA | TGCAGCGTAGTCCACCCAGAATATTCTGGAAACACCATATATTTT | CSVVHPEYSGNTIYF
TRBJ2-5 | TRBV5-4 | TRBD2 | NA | TGTGCCAGCAGCTTAGGATCTAGCGGGATTTTAGAGACCCAGTACTTC | CASSLGSSGILETQYF
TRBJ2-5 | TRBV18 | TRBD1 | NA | TGTGCCAGCTCAGAGGGGACAGGGGGCGAGACCCAGTACTTC | CASSEGTGGETQYF
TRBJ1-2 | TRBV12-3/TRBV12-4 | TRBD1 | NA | TGTGCCAGCAGGACAGGGGTTGGCTATGGCTACACCTTC | CASRTGVGYGYTF
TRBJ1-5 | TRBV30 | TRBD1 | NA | TGTGCCTGGAGTGTTGGACAGGGAAGTCAGCCCCAGCATTTT | CAWSVGQGSQPQHF
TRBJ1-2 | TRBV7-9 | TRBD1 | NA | TGTGCCAGCAGCTTAGATACAGGGGAAGGCTACACCTTC | CASSLDTGEGYTF
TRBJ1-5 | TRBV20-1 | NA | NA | TGCAGTGCTAGTCCCGCGAGCAATCAGCCCCAGCATTTT | CSASPASNQPQHF
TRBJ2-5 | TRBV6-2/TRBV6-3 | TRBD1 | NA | TGTGCCAGCAGCATAGGGACAGACCAAGAGACCCAGTACTTC | CASSIGTDQETQYF
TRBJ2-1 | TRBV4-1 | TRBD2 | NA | TGCGCCAGCAGCCGGATAATAATAGCGGGAGGGATAAATGAGCAGTTCTTC | CASSRIIIAGGINEQFF
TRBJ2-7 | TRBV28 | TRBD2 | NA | TGTGCCAGCAGGGGGACTAGCGCGACCTACGAGCAGTACTTC | CASRGTSATYEQYF
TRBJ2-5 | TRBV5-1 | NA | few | TGCGCCAGCAGCTTGCAATCCGGTCAAGAGACCCAGTACTTC | CASSLQSGQETQYF
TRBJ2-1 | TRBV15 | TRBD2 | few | TGTGCCACCAGCAGAGAAGGACTAGCGGGAGCAGTAGAGCAGTTCTTC | CATSREGLAGAVEQFF
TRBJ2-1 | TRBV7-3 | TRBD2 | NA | TGTGCCAGCAGCTTGCTACCCCGGGGACTAGCGGGAGGGGGCCATGAGCAGTTCTTC | CASSLLPRGLAGGGHEQFF
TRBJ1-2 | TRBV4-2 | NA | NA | TGTGCCAGCAGCCAAGATATCATGCAGGTATACTACACCTTC | CASSQDIMQVYYTF
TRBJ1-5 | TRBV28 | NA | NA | TGTGCCAGCGGGGCGTATAGCAATCAGCCCCAGCATTTT | CASGAYSNQPQHF
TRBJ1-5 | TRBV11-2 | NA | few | TGTGCCAGCAGCTTAGATTCTACAGGGCGCGGGAATCAGCCCCAGCATTTT | CASSLDSTGRGNQPQHF
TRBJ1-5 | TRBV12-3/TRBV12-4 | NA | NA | TGTGCCAGCAGTCAGGGGTCCGATCAGCCCCAGCATTTT | CASSQGSDQPQHF
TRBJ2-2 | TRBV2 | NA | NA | TGTGCCAGCATGCGGGGCCCGAACACCGGGGAGCTGTTTTTT | CASMRGPNTGELFF
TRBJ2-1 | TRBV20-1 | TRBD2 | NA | TGCAGTGCTACTAGCGGGTATGAGCAGTTCTTC | CSATSGYEQFF
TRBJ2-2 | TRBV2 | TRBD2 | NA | TGTGCCAGCAGGAGCGGGAGCGGTGGGGACGGGGAGCTGTTTTTT | CASRSGSGGDGELFF
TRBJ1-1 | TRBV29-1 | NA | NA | TGCAGCGTTGCGGAGGGATCCGCGAACACTGAAGCTTTCTTT | CSVAEGSANTEAFF
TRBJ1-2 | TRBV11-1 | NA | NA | TGTGCCAGCAGCCTCGACAGACCAGATAATGGCTACACCTTC | CASSLDRPDNGYTF
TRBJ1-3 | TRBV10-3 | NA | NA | TGTGCCATCAGGCCAGGGAAGGGAAACACCATATATTTT | CAIRPGKGNTIYF
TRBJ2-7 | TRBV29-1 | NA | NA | TGCAGCGCGGAAGGTAGGGGCTCCTACGAGCAGTACTTC | CSAEGRGSYEQYF
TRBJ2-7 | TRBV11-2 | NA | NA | TGTGCCAGCAGCTTAGACCCACAGGGTTACGAGCAGTACTTC | CASSLDPQGYEQYF
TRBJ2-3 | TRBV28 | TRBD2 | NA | TGTGCCAGCAGTCCTACTTTAACGGGAGGGCCGGTGGATTTT | CASSPTLTGGPVDF
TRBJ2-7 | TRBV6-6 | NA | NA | TGTGCCAGCAGTCGAGGCGTTTCAGGGATCAGCGACCACGAGCAGTACTTC | CASSRGVSGISDHEQYF
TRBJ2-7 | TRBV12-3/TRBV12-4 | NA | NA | TGTGCCAGCAGTCATAACTTGAACGAGCAGTACTTC | CASSHNLNEQYF
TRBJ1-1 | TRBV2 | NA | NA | TGTGCCAGCATGATACAGGGAAACACTGAAGCTTTCTTT | CASMIQGNTEAFF
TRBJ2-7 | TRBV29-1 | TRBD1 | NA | TGCAGCGTTGCAGAGCAGGGGGCAGGCTACGAGCAGTACTTC | CSVAEQGAGYEQYF